This T cell receptor beta chain was retrieved from a study of a mutant IDH1 vaccine in newly diagnosed glioma. General study findings and limits: In about 93% of patients, immune responses induced by the vaccine occurred.

To note about this clone: The antigen is undetermined.

TCRdb keeps only in-frame clones here, not all; method: immunoSEQ multiplex PCR. This sample has around 53,000 clones, with just over 85% found just once. The time point is: baseline, week 1 (first vaccination visit). As for treatment: pre-vaccination baseline after standard-of-care therapy. V lost 0 bases and J lost 9, with 16 bases in between. Per the germline V gene, CDR1 is MRHNA and CDR2 is SNTAGT. The CDR3 length is 15 residues. The starting material was PBMCs, obtained from a glioma patient treated with radiotherapy, temozolomide or both. The source of this sequence is a man in his forties or fifties with glioma. The V call is TRBV6-4, the J call TRBJ2-3; D may be TRBD2 (5 bases). The CDR3 bases are TGTGCCAGCAGTGACTCTTGGGATAGCCGGGGAACGCAGTATTTT. Residues: CASSDSWDSRGTQYF.